A selection of T cell receptor beta chains follows, all from one sample in a study of T cells in Graves' hyperthyroidism and ophthalmopathy. TCRdb re-analysed the multiplex PCR reads in MiXCR, keeping a single row per CDR3 protein. The data show 300,000 to 400,000 distinct CDR3 sequences, over 10% seen once. The sequenced sample consisted of blood. These receptors all stem from a woman between 18 and 29 years old with Graves' hyperthyroidism. CDR3s include the opening cysteine and the closing phenylalanine or tryptophan. D genes are given only for firm matches. Clone sizes are given selectively: once, few, many, or a class where the clone is expanded.

TRBJ2-5 | TRBV5-4 | TRBD1 | - | CASSLEQGALETQYF | TGTGCCAGCAGCTTGGAACAGGGGGCTTTGGAGACCCAGTACTTC
TRBJ2-7 | TRBV15 | - | - | CATSKPRYSSYEQYF | TGTGCCACCAGCAAACCGCGGTACTCCTCCTACGAGCAGTACTTC
TRBJ1-2 | TRBV6-1 | - | many | CAAANYGYTF | TGTGCCGCCGCTAACTATGGCTACACCTTC
TRBJ2-3 | TRBV4-3 | - | many | CASSQRASSDTQYF | TGCGCCAGCAGCCAACGTGCTTCGAGCGATACGCAGTATTTT
TRBJ1-1 | TRBV6-5 | - | few | CASSYTGTKNIEAFF | TGTGCCAGCAGTTACACCGGGACAAAAAACATTGAAGCTTTCTTT
TRBJ1-6 | TRBV7-6 | - | - | CASSLGGGRASPLHF | TGTGCCAGCAGCTTAGGAGGAGGGAGGGCCTCACCCCTCCACTTT
TRBJ2-3 | TRBV5-6 | TRBD2 | - | CASSYQTSITDTQYF | TGTGCCAGCAGCTATCAGACTAGCATCACAGATACGCAGTATTTT
TRBJ2-1 | TRBV27 | - | many | CASSFGPYNEQFF | TGTGCCAGCAGTTTTGGCCCCTACAATGAGCAGTTCTTC
TRBJ2-3 | TRBV19 | - | many | CASSIPEHRSLKDTQYF | TGTGCCAGTAGTATACCCGAACACAGATCATTGAAGGATACGCAGTATTTT
TRBJ2-7 | TRBV20-1 | TRBD2 | many | CSAREGAGVGEQYF | TGCAGTGCTAGAGAGGGAGCGGGAGTAGGAGAGCAGTACTTC
TRBJ1-3 | TRBV6-5 | - | - | CASSYSRGNTIYF | TGTGCCAGCAGTTACTCGAGGGGAAACACCATATATTTT
TRBJ1-6 | TRBV6-6 | - | many | CASSYEEYNSPLHF | TGTGCCAGCAGTTACGAGGAGTATAATTCACCCCTCCACTTT